This T cell receptor (beta chain) was sequenced during a study of vaccination and CD4 T cells after COVID-19. The treatment: roughly ten-day PBMC culture with coronavirus spike peptide pools or control peptides (ViraFEST assay). The Oncomine TCR Beta short-read assay was applied to DNA of cultured CD4+ T cells. TCRdb recomputed calls from the PCR reads with MiXCR, one row per CDR3 protein. The sample records approximately 15,000 distinct CDR3 sequences, about four fifths being singletons. The CDR3 sequence is 14 residues long. V lost 5 bases and J lost 7, with 12 bases in between. The germline CDR1 and CDR2 sequences are MNHEY and SVGEGT. This clonotype appeared a few times. Its antigen is unidentified.

This chain connects TRBV6-2 or TRBV6-3 to TRBJ1-6; D ambiguous. The TCR originated in a human donor who had recovered from COVID-19. Sequenced: CD4+ T cells from blood, cultured in vitro. CDR3 coding DNA: TGTGCCAGCAGTCGAACCGGGGTCAATTCACCCCTCCACTTT. The encoded protein is CASSRTGVNSPLHF.